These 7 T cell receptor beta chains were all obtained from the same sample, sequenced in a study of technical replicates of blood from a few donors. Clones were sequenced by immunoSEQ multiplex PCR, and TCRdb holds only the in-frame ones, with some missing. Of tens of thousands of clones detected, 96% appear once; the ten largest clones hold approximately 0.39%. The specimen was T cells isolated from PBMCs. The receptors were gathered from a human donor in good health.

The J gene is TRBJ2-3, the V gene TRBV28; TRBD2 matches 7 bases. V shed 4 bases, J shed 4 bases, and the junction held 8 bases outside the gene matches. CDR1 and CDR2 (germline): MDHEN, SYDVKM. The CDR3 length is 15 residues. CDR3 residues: CASSSPGTTADTQYF. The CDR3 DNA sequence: TGTGCCAGCAGTTCTCCCGGGACTACGGCAGATACGCAGTATTTT.

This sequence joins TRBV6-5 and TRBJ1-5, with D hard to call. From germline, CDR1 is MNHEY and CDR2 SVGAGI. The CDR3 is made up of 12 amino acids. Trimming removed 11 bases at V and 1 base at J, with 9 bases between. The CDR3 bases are TGTGCCGACGGGAAGAGCAATCAGCCCCAGCATTTT. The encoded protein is CADGKSNQPQHF.

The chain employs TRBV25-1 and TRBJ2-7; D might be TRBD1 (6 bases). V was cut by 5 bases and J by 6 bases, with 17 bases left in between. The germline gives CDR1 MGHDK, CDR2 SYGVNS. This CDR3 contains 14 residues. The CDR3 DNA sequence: TGTGCCAGCAGTACGCACAGGGCGACGGGCGAGCAGTACTTC. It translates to CASSTHRATGEQYF.

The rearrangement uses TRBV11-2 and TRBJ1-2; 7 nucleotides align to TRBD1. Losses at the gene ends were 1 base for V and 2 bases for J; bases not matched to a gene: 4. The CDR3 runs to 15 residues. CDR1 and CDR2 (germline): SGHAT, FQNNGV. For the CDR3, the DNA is TGTGCCAGCAGCTTAGTACAGGGGTGGAACTATGGCTACACCTTC. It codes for CASSLVQGWNYGYTF.

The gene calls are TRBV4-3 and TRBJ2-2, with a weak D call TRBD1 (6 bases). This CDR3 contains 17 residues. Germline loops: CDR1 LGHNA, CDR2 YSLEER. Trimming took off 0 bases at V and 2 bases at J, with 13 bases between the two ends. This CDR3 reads CASSQDITGLNTGELFF. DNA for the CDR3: TGCGCCAGCAGCCAAGATATAACAGGGCTCAACACCGGGGAGCTGTTTTTT.

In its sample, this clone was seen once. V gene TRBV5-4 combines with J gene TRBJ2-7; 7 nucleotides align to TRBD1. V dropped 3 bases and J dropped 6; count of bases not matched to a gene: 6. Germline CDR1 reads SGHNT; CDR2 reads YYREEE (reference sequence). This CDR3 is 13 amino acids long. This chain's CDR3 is CASSSSTGSEQYF. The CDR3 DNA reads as TGTGCCAGCAGCTCTTCGACAGGGAGCGAGCAGTACTTC. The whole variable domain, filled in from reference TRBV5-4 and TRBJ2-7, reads ETGVTQSPTHLIKTRGQQVTLRCSSQSGHNTVSWYQQALGQGPQFIFQYYREEENGRGNFPPRFSGLQFPNYSSELNVNALELDDSALYLCASSSSTGSEQYFGPGTRLTVT.

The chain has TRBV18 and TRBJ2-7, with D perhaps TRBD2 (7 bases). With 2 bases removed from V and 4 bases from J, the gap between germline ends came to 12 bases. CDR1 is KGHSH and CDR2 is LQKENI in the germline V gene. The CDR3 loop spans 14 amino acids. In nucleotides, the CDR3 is TGTGCCAGCTCACCAGCGGGGGCAGAGTACGAGCAGTACTTC. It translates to CASSPAGAEYEQYF.